This entry is about one T cell receptor (beta chain). This sample stems from a study of blood T cell repertoires in COVID-19. The overall study: The United States, Italy and Spain were the sources of the acute and convalescent COVID-19 samples. PBMCs, B-cell-depleted T cells, or T cells provided the cDNA or gDNA that made up the material.

Authors' analysis steps: Reference gene primer amplification yielded estimated nucleated cell counts. The method was immunoSEQ multiplex PCR; TCRdb's version includes in-frame clones alone and lacks a portion of them. The V and J calls and the clone size are those of that table, but D and trimming were determined from the DNA. The data hold 110,000 or so clones, with 85% to 90% observed a single time. The ends lost 6 bases at V and 2 bases at J; junction bases unmatched: 8. The CDR3 runs to 15 residues. The germline CDR1 and CDR2 sequences are WSHSY and SAAADI. Sequenced: peripheral blood. The chain has TRBV10-2 and TRBJ2-7; 9 bases line up with TRBD1. This receptor was obtained from a man between 65 and 85 years old who had recovered from COVID-19. CDR3 residues: CASRPQGADPYEQYF. CDR3 DNA sequence: TGCGCCAGCAGGCCACAGGGGGCTGACCCCTACGAGCAGTACTTC.